This paragraph reports one T cell receptor beta chain. Per the study methods: Quantification of nucleated cells was approximated via reference gene primer amplification. Method: immunoSEQ multiplex PCR; TCRdb's copy keeps in-frame clones and lacks some. Clonal size and the V and J genes are those of that table, whereas D and trimming came from the DNA. The sample lists about 36,000 clones; about nine tenths were seen once. This sample is drawn from a study of blood T cell repertoires in COVID-19. Trimming left V 7 bases short and J 0 bases short, with 13 bases between. The germline V gene encodes CDR1 LNHDA and CDR2 SQIVND (reference sequence). This CDR3 comprises 14 residues.

The sequenced material came from peripheral blood. The receptor comes from a man between 65 and 85 years old with acute or convalescent COVID-19. The gene calls are TRBV19 and TRBJ2-7, with D tentatively TRBD2 (5 bases). The CDR3 sequence is CASTVHGSSYEQYF. The CDR3 coding sequence is TGTGCCAGTACTGTTCATGGGAGCTCCTACGAGCAGTACTTC.